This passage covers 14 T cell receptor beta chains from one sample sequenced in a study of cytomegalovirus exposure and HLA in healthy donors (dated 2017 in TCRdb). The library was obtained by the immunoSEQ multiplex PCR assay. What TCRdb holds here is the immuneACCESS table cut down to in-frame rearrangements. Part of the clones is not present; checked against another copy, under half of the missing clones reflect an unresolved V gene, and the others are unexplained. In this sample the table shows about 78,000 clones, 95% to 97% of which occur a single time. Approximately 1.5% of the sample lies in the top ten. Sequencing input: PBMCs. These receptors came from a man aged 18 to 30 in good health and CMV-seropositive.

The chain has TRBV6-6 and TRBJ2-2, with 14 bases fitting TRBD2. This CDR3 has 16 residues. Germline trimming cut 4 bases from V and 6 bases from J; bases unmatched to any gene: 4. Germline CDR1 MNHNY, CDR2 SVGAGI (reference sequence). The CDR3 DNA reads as TGTGCCAGCAGTTGGGGACTAGCGGGAGATCCCGGGGAGCTGTTTTTT. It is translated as CASSWGLAGDPGELFF.

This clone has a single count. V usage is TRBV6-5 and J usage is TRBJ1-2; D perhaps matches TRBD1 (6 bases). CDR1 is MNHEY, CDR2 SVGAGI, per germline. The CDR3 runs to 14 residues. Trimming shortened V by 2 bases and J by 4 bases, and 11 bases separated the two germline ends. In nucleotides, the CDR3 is TGTGCCAGCAGTTACAGGACAGCTTCCTATGGCTACACCTTC. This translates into CASSYRTASYGYTF.

CDR3 in DNA: TGTGCCAGCAGCTCACGACGGGGAGACTTGAATGAAAAACTGTTTTTT. Translation: CASSSRRGDLNEKLFF. This chain connects TRBV7-6 to TRBJ1-4; no clear D gene. Germline V CDR1 and CDR2: SGHVS, FNYEAQ. The ends were cut back, 4 bases at V and 5 bases at J, with 17 bases in the middle. The CDR3 totals 16 residues.

CDR3 residues: CASSSPASSSYNEQFF. DNA of the CDR3: TGTGCCAGCAGTTCTCCAGCGTCGAGCTCCTACAATGAGCAGTTCTTC. This rearrangement joins TRBV6-5 to TRBJ2-1; D is ambiguous. Between the trimmed V and J ends, which lost 4 bases and 0 bases, there was a span of 13 bases. Per germline, CDR1 MNHEY and CDR2 SVGAGI. The CDR3 consists of 16 residues.

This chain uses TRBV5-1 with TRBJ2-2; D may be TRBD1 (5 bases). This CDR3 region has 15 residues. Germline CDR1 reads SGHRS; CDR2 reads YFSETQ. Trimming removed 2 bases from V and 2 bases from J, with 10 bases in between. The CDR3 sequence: CASSLQGVNTGELFF. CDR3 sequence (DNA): TGCGCCAGCAGCTTACAAGGGGTAAACACCGGGGAGCTGTTTTTT.

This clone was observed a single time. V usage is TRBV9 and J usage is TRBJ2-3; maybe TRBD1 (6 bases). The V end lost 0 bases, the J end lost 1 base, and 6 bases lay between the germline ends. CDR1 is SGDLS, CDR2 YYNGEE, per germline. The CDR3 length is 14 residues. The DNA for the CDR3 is TGTGCCAGCAGCGTAGGACAGGGCACAGATACGCAGTATTTT. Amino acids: CASSVGQGTDTQYF.

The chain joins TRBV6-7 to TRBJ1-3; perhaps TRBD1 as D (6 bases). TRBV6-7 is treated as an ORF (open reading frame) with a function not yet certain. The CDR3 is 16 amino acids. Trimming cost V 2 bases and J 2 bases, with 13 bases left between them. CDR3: CASSYGCQGPGNTIYF. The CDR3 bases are TGTGCCAGCAGTTACGGATGTCAGGGGCCTGGAAACACCATATATTTT.

The CDR3, as DNA: TGCGCCAGCAGTGACTGGGACAGAAGCCTCTACAATGAGCAGTTCTTC. It specifies CASSDWDRSLYNEQFF. The J gene is TRBJ2-1, the V gene TRBV10-2; the match to TRBD1 covers 7 bases. This CDR3 contains 16 residues. Trimming at V came to 3 bases and at J to 3 bases, leaving 8 bases not matched to a gene. CDR1 and CDR2 from the germline V gene are WSHSY and SAAADI.

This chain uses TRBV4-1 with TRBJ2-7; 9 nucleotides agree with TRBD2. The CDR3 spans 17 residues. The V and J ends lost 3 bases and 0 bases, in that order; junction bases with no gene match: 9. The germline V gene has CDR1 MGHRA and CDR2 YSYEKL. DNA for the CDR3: TGCGCCAGCAGCCACAAAAAGACTAGCGGAAACTCCTACGAGCAGTACTTC. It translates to CASSHKKTSGNSYEQYF.

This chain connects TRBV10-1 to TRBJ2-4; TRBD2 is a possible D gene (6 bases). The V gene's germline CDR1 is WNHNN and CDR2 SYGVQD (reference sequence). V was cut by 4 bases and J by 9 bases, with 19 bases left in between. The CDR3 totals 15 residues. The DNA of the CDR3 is TGCGCCAGCAGTGGCGGCAGGGACTTAAGAGGCATTCAGTACTTC. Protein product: CASSGGRDLRGIQYF.

CDR3 sequence (DNA): TGTGCCAGCAGTTCGACTAGCGGGGAGGGAGATACGCAGTATTTT. Its translation is CASSSTSGEGDTQYF. V and J are TRBV11-2 and TRBJ2-3; TRBD2 matches 11 bases. The J segment lost 5 bases and the V segment lost 6 bases, leaving 7 bases of the junction unmatched. The CDR3 runs 15 residues. Germline V gene lookup returns CDR1 SGHAT and CDR2 FQNNGV.

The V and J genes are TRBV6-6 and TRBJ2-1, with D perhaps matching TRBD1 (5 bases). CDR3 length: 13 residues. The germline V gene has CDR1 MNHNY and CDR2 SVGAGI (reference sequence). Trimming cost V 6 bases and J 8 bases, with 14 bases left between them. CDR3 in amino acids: CASSHQGFDEQFF. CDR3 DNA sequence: TGTGCCAGCAGCCACCAGGGCTTTGATGAGCAGTTCTTC.

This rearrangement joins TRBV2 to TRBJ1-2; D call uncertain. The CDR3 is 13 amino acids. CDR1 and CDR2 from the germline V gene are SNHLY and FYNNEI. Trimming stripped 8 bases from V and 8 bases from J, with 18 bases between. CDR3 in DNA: TGTGCCAGCCAAGTGGAGGGAACGAACGGCTACACCTTC. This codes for CASQVEGTNGYTF.

The CDR3 is CASKPLQGGGPKAFF. As DNA, the CDR3 is TGTGCCAGCAAACCTTTACAGGGAGGGGGGCCAAAAGCTTTCTTT. The V call is TRBV27, the J call TRBJ1-1, with D possibly being TRBD1 (6 bases). This CDR3 has 15 residues. In germline, CDR1 is MNHEY, CDR2 SMNVEV (reference sequence). The germline V and J ends were trimmed by 7 bases and 9 bases, with 24 bases remaining between them.